This T cell receptor (beta chain) was identified in a study of blood T cell repertoires in COVID-19. The repertoire was sequenced with immunoSEQ multiplex PCR; TCRdb's copy has only in-frame clones and lacks some. The sample has more than 200,000 clones, about 88% seen once. The specimen was peripheral blood. The sequence derives from a woman aged 55-70 years with COVID-19, enrolled during active disease.

The chain's CDR3 is CASSDTSFETQYF. CDR3 sequence (DNA): TGCGCCAGCAGTGATACTAGCTTTGAGACCCAGTACTTC. The chain joins TRBV10-1 to TRBJ2-5; D possibly corresponds to TRBD2 (6 bases). The CDR3 totals 13 residues. V was cut by 3 bases and J by 5 bases, with 10 bases left in between. Germline CDR1 and CDR2: WNHNN and SYGVQD (reference sequence).